This T cell receptor (beta chain) was recorded in a study of somatic mutations in cytotoxic T cells in rheumatoid arthritis (dated by TCRdb to 2016 to 2017). Regarding the research as a whole: Sorted V beta1+ cells also underwent TCRB sequencing, and some V beta antibody-stained T-cell populations were flow-sorted at nearly 100% purity on a FACSAria II or Sony SH800. In newly diagnosed rheumatoid arthritis without treatment, the study examined if expanded CD8+ T-cell clones harbor somatic mutations, relying on TCRB deep sequencing to characterize clonality. TCRB deep sequencing was performed for some 60 rheumatoid arthritis patients and approximately 18 healthy controls. Patient and control groups had essentially identical median ages.

The CDR3 measures 16 amino acids from cysteine to phenylalanine. Only CDR3 DNA is held: 48 bases, read in frame from base 1. CDR1 and CDR2 were assigned from the germline V gene as SGHAT and FQNNGV. V is clipped by 6 bases and J by 3 bases, and the sequence between their germline boundaries is 17 bases long. Details on this clone: Its recognized antigen is unknown. It has no much larger one-base neighbor in the sample; base qualities were not kept.

What the work shows at the level of the full study, not this receptor alone: Viral specificity could not be ruled out by absence from virus-specific databases, and the antigen targets of the expanded CD8+ clones remained unknown. In 8 out of 65 patients, more than 20% of CD8+ cells belonged to the largest CD8+ clone, while several identical CD8+ TCRB sequences were shared between blood and synovial fluid. An increase of CD8+ clonality with age was seen in patients (Spearman r of about 0.45) but not in healthy controls. The slight TRBV07 underrepresentation in patients was not adjusted for multiple comparisons. CD8+ T-cell clonality did not differ significantly between rheumatoid arthritis patients and age-matched healthy controls.

The immunoSEQ assay was applied to genomic DNA for TCRB CDR3 sequencing. Per the source publication's procedure: Only productive TCRB rearrangements were included in the analyses. A clone was defined by a unique TCRB CDR3 sequence, and clonality was computed as a productive clonality index based on Shannon entropy. The template counts of each clone relative to the total templates per sample were used to calculate repertoire overlap between two samples. V-gene usage measured by flow cytometry correlated with TCRB sequencing V-gene usage, with a Spearman r of around 0.59. Entries here come from immuneACCESS through TCRdb and include only in-frame sequences with V and J called. Some clones fail to appear in such tables; in the studies checked, an unresolved V gene covers under half of the shortfall, and the cause of the remainder is unknown. That table furnishes V, J and clone size, whereas the DNA furnished D and trimming. The sample records tens of thousands of clones, around 80% of which are singletons. Of the sample, more than 4.5% falls within the top ten clones.

The 15 to 25 healthy controls were blood donors whose buffy coats were used; they had a median age of roughly 50 years (range roughly 20-80), and more than 45% were female. Flow cytometry confirmed the purity of CD4+ and CD8+ cells that had been isolated by positive magnetic bead selection on an AutoMACS. Ficoll-Paque PLUS density gradient separation was used to isolate peripheral blood mononuclear cells. DNA from CD4-enriched, CD8-enriched or PBMC samples was extracted using Nucleospin Tissue or Tissue XS kits and then quantified on a Qubit 2.0 fluorometer. The clonotype comes from a man in his fifties or sixties in good health. The material sequenced was CD8+ T cells sorted from blood. The chain employs TRBV11-2 and TRBJ1-4; the D region possibly corresponds to TRBD1 (5 bases align). The bases read TGTGCCAGCAGGTCCTCCGGGGGGACGGCTAATGAAAAACTGTTTTTT. Its product reads: CASRSSGGTANEKLFF.